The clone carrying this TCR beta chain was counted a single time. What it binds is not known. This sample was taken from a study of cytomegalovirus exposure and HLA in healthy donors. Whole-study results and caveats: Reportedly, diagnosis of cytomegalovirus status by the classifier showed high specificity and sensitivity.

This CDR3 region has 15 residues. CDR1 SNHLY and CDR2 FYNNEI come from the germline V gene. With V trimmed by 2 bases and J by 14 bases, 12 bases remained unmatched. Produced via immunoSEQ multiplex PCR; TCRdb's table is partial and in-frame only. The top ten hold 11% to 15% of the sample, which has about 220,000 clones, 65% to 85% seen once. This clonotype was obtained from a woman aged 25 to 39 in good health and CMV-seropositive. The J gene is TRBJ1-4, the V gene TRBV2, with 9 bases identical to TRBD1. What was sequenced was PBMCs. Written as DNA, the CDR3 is TGTGCCAGCAGTGAATCGGGACAGGGTCCTGATCGGCTGTTTTTT. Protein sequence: CASSESGQGPDRLFF. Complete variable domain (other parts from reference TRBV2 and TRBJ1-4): EPEVTQTPSHQVTQMGQEVILRCVPISNHLYFYWYRQILGQKVEFLVSFYNNEISEKSEIFDDQFSVERPDGSNFTLKIRSTKLEDSAMYFCASSESGQGPDRLFFGSGTQLSVL.